These 17 T cell receptor beta chains share one sample of origin, sequenced in a study of control samples from healthy donors and cancer patients. Repertoires were generated with immunoSEQ multiplex PCR, while TCRdb's copy carries only in-frame clones and drops some. This repertoire shows around 190,000 clones, 90% found once; its top ten account for about 1.4%. The source material was blood. The receptors stem from a woman in her fifties or sixties in good health.

The V and J genes are TRBV29-1 and TRBJ1-2; 8 bases align to TRBD1. With V trimmed by 6 bases and J by 4 bases, 7 bases remained unmatched. This CDR3 is 13 amino acids long. Germline V gives CDR1 SQVTM, CDR2 ANQGSEA. The CDR3 spells CSVPTDRAYGYTF. The CDR3 nucleotides read TGCAGCGTCCCCACGGACAGGGCCTATGGCTACACCTTC.

CDR3 nucleotides: TGTGCCAGCAGCCAGAAACAGGTTAGCAATCAGCCCCAGCATTTT. It translates to CASSQKQVSNQPQHF. The genes are TRBV4-2 and TRBJ1-5, with D perhaps TRBD1 (5 bases). Germline V gene sequence: CDR1 LGHNA, CDR2 YNFKEQ. The CDR3 is 15 amino acids. V lost 3 bases and J 0 bases, leaving 9 bases between the germline ends.

The sample holds a few counts of this clone. The gene calls are TRBV30 and TRBJ1-5; D gene uncertain. Trimming removed 3 bases from V and 3 bases from J, with 9 bases in between. The germline CDR1 and CDR2 sequences are GTSNPN and SVGIG (reference sequence). This CDR3 is 13 amino acids long. CDR3 bases: TGTGCCTGGAGCGGTGGGGACAATCAGCCCCAGCATTTT. As protein: CAWSGGDNQPQHF.

On this clone itself: This sample includes further DNA sequences coding for the same CDR3. The CDR3 is CASRGESPGNTIYF. The CDR3 nucleotides are TGCGCCAGCAGAGGAGAGAGTCCTGGAAACACCATATATTTT. The V call is TRBV5-1, the J call TRBJ1-3; D gene ambiguous. Germline CDR1 SGHRS, CDR2 YFSETQ. Trimming removed 5 bases at V and 2 bases at J, with 11 bases between. CDR3 length: 14 residues. Complete variable domain (other parts from reference TRBV5-1 and TRBJ1-3): KAGVTQTPRYLIKTRGQQVTLSCSPISGHRSVSWYQQTPGQGLQFLFEYFSETQRNKGNFPGRFSGRQFSNSRSEMNVSTLELGDSALYLCASRGESPGNTIYFGEGSWLTVV.

This rearrangement joins TRBV10-3 to TRBJ2-5; 8 nucleotides agree with TRBD1. Germline loops: CDR1 ENHRY, CDR2 SYGVKD. The CDR3 consists of 14 residues. After removal of 8 bases from V and 2 bases from J, the junction contained 7 bases not matched to a gene. CDR3 residues: CAIASGQAQETQYF. The DNA of the CDR3 is TGTGCCATCGCCTCGGGACAGGCACAAGAGACCCAGTACTTC.

The CDR3 sequence is CASSQGTGGTYEQYF. CDR3 sequence (DNA): TGCGCCAGCAGCCAAGGTACAGGGGGTACCTACGAGCAGTACTTC. The chain is built from TRBV4-1 and TRBJ2-7; 8 nucleotides agree with TRBD1. The CDR3 runs to 15 residues. Germline loops: CDR1 MGHRA, CDR2 YSYEKL. The ends lost 1 base at V and 2 bases at J; junction bases unmatched: 4.

This rearrangement joins TRBV5-1 to TRBJ2-3; 8 nucleotides match TRBD1. The V segment lost 4 bases and the J segment 0 bases; nucleotides outside the gene matches: 4. The CDR3 sequence is 15 residues long. Germline CDR1 is SGHRS and CDR2 is YFSETQ. CDR3 nucleotides: TGCGCCAGCAGCCCCCAGGGGGCGAGCACAGATACGCAGTATTTT. Its translation: CASSPQGASTDTQYF.

The CDR3 DNA is TGTGCCAGTAGTGCCCGGGGCCCTTACACTGAAGCTTTCTTT. As protein: CASSARGPYTEAFF. V usage is TRBV19 and J usage is TRBJ1-1, with D maybe TRBD1 (5 bases). V was clipped by 5 bases and J by 3 bases, with 13 bases between them. The CDR3 is 14 residues long. Germline V gene lookup returns CDR1 LNHDA and CDR2 SQIVND (reference sequence). Full variable domain (outside the CDR3, taken from reference TRBV19 and TRBJ1-1): DGGITQSPKYLFRKEGQNVTLSCEQNLNHDAMYWYRQDPGQGLRLIYYSQIVNDFQKGDIAEGYSVSREKKESFPLTVTSAQKNPTAFYLCASSARGPYTEAFFGQGTRLTVV.

The CDR3 DNA reads TGTGCCAGCAGAAAAACAACTAATGAAAAACTGTTTTTT. Translated, it gives CASRKTTNEKLFF. V usage is TRBV12-3 or TRBV12-4 and J usage is TRBJ1-4; D gene uncertain. Between the trimmed V and J ends, which lost 6 bases and 0 bases, there was a span of 5 bases. This CDR3 is built from 13 residues.

V and J are TRBV5-6 and TRBJ1-1, with D maybe TRBD1 (5 bases). V was shortened by 1 base and J by 4 bases, with 14 bases between the two germline ends. This CDR3 has 15 amino acids. CDR1 and CDR2 (germline): SGHDT, YYEEEE. CDR3: CASSLSKGQGTEAFF. The CDR3 DNA sequence: TGTGCCAGCAGCTTGTCAAAGGGGCAGGGCACTGAAGCTTTCTTT.

In DNA form, the CDR3 reads TGTGCCAGCAGCCTGGGCGGTGAAGCTTTCTTT. Translated, it gives CASSLGGEAFF. This chain uses TRBV7-9 with TRBJ1-1; D is unresolved. The CDR3 is 11 amino acids. From germline, CDR1 is SEHNR and CDR2 FQNEAQ (reference sequence). V shed 5 bases and J shed 7 bases, with 8 bases lying between them.

V usage is TRBV28 and J usage is TRBJ2-5; 12 nucleotides agree with TRBD2. The CDR3 totals 17 residues. The trim removed 4 bases at V and 2 bases at J, leaving 8 bases unmatched. Germline V lookup: CDR1 MDHEN, CDR2 SYDVKM. For the CDR3, the DNA is TGTGCCAGCAGTTCCTCACTAGCGGGAGGAAAACAAGAGACCCAGTACTTC. Protein sequence: CASSSSLAGGKQETQYF.

This clone was picked up a small number of times. In nucleotides, the CDR3 is TGCGCCAGCAGCAGCCTGACAGGAAGGAACACTGAAGCTTTCTTT. Its protein is CASSSLTGRNTEAFF. V and J are TRBV5-1 and TRBJ1-1; D may be TRBD1 (6 bases). Germline assignment: CDR1 SGHRS and CDR2 YFSETQ. CDR3 length: 15 amino acids. Deletions cut 4 bases from V and 1 base from J, with 14 bases between. Combining the CDR3 with reference TRBV5-1 and TRBJ1-1 gives the whole variable domain KAGVTQTPRYLIKTRGQQVTLSCSPISGHRSVSWYQQTPGQGLQFLFEYFSETQRNKGNFPGRFSGRQFSNSRSEMNVSTLELGDSALYLCASSSLTGRNTEAFFGQGTRLTVV.

V is TRBV30 and J is TRBJ1-3; D remains unclear. Trimming took 2 bases from V and 0 from J, leaving 8 bases between them. The germline V gene encodes CDR1 GTSNPN and CDR2 SVGIG (reference sequence). There are 14 residues in the CDR3. The CDR3 here is CAWSPGLSGNTIYF. CDR3 nucleotide sequence: TGTGCCTGGAGTCCAGGCCTCTCTGGAAACACCATATATTTT.

This chain joins TRBV19 and TRBJ2-7; 9 bases match TRBD1. There are 16 residues in the CDR3. Germline CDR1 LNHDA, CDR2 SQIVND (reference sequence). With V trimmed by 3 bases and J by 4 bases, 10 bases remained unmatched. The CDR3 is CASSIGSGQGFYEQYF. The CDR3, as DNA: TGTGCCAGTAGTATTGGCTCGGGACAGGGTTTTTACGAGCAGTACTTC. Filled out from reference TRBV19 and TRBJ2-7, the complete variable domain reads DGGITQSPKYLFRKEGQNVTLSCEQNLNHDAMYWYRQDPGQGLRLIYYSQIVNDFQKGDIAEGYSVSREKKESFPLTVTSAQKNPTAFYLCASSIGSGQGFYEQYFGPGTRLTVT.

The chain carries TRBV7-8 and TRBJ1-2; 8 nucleotides match TRBD1. This CDR3 spans 17 amino acids. The V gene's germline CDR1 is SGHVS and CDR2 FQNEAQ. With V trimmed by 1 base and J by 7 bases, 14 bases remained unmatched. This CDR3 reads CASSLGTGFYATSGYTF. CDR3 nucleotides: TGTGCCAGCAGCTTAGGGACAGGGTTTTATGCGACGAGTGGCTACACCTTC.

The chain links TRBV5-1 to TRBJ2-2, with a possible D match to TRBD1 (7 bases). Germline loops: CDR1 SGHRS, CDR2 YFSETQ. V was pared by 4 bases and J by 5 bases, with 18 bases between. This CDR3 contains 16 residues. Here the CDR3 reads CASSQEGQSNTGELFF. The DNA for the CDR3 is TGCGCCAGCAGCCAGGAGGGACAGAGCAATACCGGGGAGCTGTTTTTT.